The T cell receptor (beta chain) under discussion was sequenced for a study of OX40 agonist ivuxolimab in advanced cancers. About the research overall: In this trial design, patients received ivuxolimab intravenously at 0.01 to 10 mg/kg every 2 weeks. From about 23 to 85 years was the age range, with a mean of around 54 years, and around 83% were male.

Assay: immunoSEQ multiplex PCR; the TCRdb copy retains only in-frame clones and omits some. The profile covers about 110,000 clones, with over 85% appearing a single time and 0.27% taken by the ten largest. This clone occurred once. Sampling times: baseline, cycle 4 day 1, cycle 7 day 1. This CDR3 has 12 amino acids. The V and J ends lost 1 base and 8 bases, in that order; junction bases with no gene match: 3. CDR1 and CDR2 (germline): GTSNPN, SVGIG (reference sequence). Here the sequenced sample was CD4+ or CD8+ T cells sorted from blood, taken in a trial of the OX40 agonist ivuxolimab. The gene calls are TRBV30 and TRBJ2-7, with 9 bases identical to TRBD2. The TCR was taken from an adult with an advanced solid tumor such as melanoma, head and neck, liver or kidney cancer. In nucleotides, the CDR3 is TGTGCCTGGAGTGGGACTAGCGTTCAGCAGTACTTC. Translating gives CAWSGTSVQQYF.